This TCR beta chain was retrieved from a study of identical twins. TCRdb re-analysed the 5' RACE reads in MiXCR, keeping a single row per CDR3 protein. This sample carries approximately 230,000 distinct CDR3 sequences, over 5% of them seen once, and the ten largest clones take about 14%. This CDR3 is 13 amino acids long. The V end was cut by 2 bases, the J end by 4 bases, with 8 bases between. These records were also assigned to another study, of T cells expressing NK-cell markers.

The sample was CD8+ T cells sorted from blood. The gene calls are TRBV12-3 or TRBV12-4 and TRBJ1-1; D gene uncertain. This TCR derives from a woman aged 18-29 years in good health. The chain's CDR3 is CASSLNRPTEAFF. CDR3 in DNA: TGTGCCAGCAGTTTAAATCGGCCCACTGAAGCTTTCTTT.